Listed below are T cell receptor beta chains from one sample, sequenced in a study of identical twins. TCRdb ran MiXCR on the 5' RACE reads and lists one entry per CDR3 protein. The table records some 790,000 distinct CDR3 sequences, about 20% of them present only once. The same data also contributed to another study, on T cells expressing NK-cell markers.

The sequenced sample consisted of PBMCs. The origin of the receptors is a woman between 18 and 29 years old in good health. The CDR3 runs from the conserved cysteine through the conserved F or W. Each record gives: V gene, J gene, clone size, D gene, CDR3 DNA, CDR3 protein. D genes are given only for firm matches. Expanded clones are given a class, and other clones once, few, many or no size at all.

>TRBV9|TRBJ2-1|many|-
TGTGCCAGCAGCCTAGGCGAGGGTGAGCAGTTCTTC
CASSLGEGEQFF
>TRBV5-5|TRBJ2-2|-|-
TGTGCCAGCAGCTTAGCTATAACCACCGGGGAGCTGTTTTTT
CASSLAITTGELFF
>TRBV29-1|TRBJ2-7|-|-
TGCAGCGTCCTGCCCCCAGGGAACCTCTACGAGCAGTACTTC
CSVLPPGNLYEQYF
>TRBV20-1|TRBJ2-5|many|-
TGCAGTGCCGTGAGGCAATTTAAAGAGACCCAGTACTTC
CSAVRQFKETQYF
>TRBV24-1|TRBJ2-5|few|TRBD1
TGTGCCACCAGCCCGGGCGGGGACAGGGACAGAGAGACCCAGTACTTC
CATSPGGDRDRETQYF
>TRBV6-5|TRBJ1-6|few|-
TGTGCCAGCAGTTACTCGACAGCGGCGGCTTCACCCCTCCACTTT
CASSYSTAAASPLHF
>TRBV20-1|TRBJ2-2|few|TRBD2
TGCAGTGCTAGAGCCGGGCTAGCGGGGTGGGGGGAGCTGTTTTTT
CSARAGLAGWGELFF
>TRBV12-3/TRBV12-4|TRBJ2-7|-|-
TGTGCCAGCAGTGACCTTGACGAGCAGTACTTC
CASSDLDEQYF
>TRBV12-3/TRBV12-4|TRBJ2-1|-|-
TGTGCCAGCACCCCTCAATTGGCTGCAAATGAGCAGTTCTTC
CASTPQLAANEQFF
>TRBV20-1|TRBJ2-5|-|-
TGCAGTGCTAGAGTCCCCTCCAGGGCGGAGACCCAGTACTTC
CSARVPSRAETQYF
>TRBV6-5|TRBJ2-7|-|TRBD2
TGTGCCAGCAGTTACTCGAGGACTAGGGCTACCTACGAGCAGTACTTC
CASSYSRTRATYEQYF
>TRBV4-2|TRBJ2-3|-|TRBD2
TGTGCCAGCAGCCAAAACGGACTAGCGGGGTTACTAGGGCCGCCAGATACGCAGTATTTT
CASSQNGLAGLLGPPDTQYF
>TRBV20-1|TRBJ2-6|-|-
TGCAGTGCTAGAGATCAGACATCTGGGGCCAACGCCCTGACTTTC
CSARDQTSGANALTF
>TRBV5-1|TRBJ2-3|-|TRBD2
TGCGCCAGCAGCTTGCCCCGGGGGGGCACAGATACGCAGTATTTT
CASSLPRGGTDTQYF
>TRBV5-1|TRBJ1-4|-|-
TGCGCCAGCAGCTCTCGCGGGGGGGGAGAAAAACTGTTTTTT
CASSSRGGGEKLFF
>TRBV7-9|TRBJ2-4|-|TRBD1
TGTGCCAGCAGCTTAGGGGACAGGGGGGACATTCAGTACTTC
CASSLGDRGDIQYF
>TRBV5-1|TRBJ2-5|-|-
TGCGCCAGCAGCTTTGCCCTCTCGGGGCAAGAGACCCAGTACTTC
CASSFALSGQETQYF
>TRBV7-2|TRBJ2-7|-|-
TGTGCCAGCAGCTTAGATGGGGACGGCCCCTACGAGCAGTACTTC
CASSLDGDGPYEQYF
>TRBV15|TRBJ2-3|-|TRBD1
TGTGCCACCAGCAGGGCCGGGACAGGGATTAGAAATACGCAGTATTTT
CATSRAGTGIRNTQYF
>TRBV29-1|TRBJ1-2|few|-
TGCAGCGCGCACCGGGACGGCAATAACTATGGCTACACCTTC
CSAHRDGNNYGYTF
>TRBV4-2|TRBJ2-1|-|TRBD2
TGTGCCAGCAGCCAAGTACTAGCGGGGGGGCAAGATGAGCAGTTCTTC
CASSQVLAGGQDEQFF
>TRBV4-3|TRBJ2-1|-|-
TGCGCCAGCAGCCAAGCATCCAAGCTCTACAATGAGCAGTTCTTC
CASSQASKLYNEQFF
>TRBV12-3/TRBV12-4|TRBJ1-5|-|-
TGTGCCAGCAGTCCACGAAGATTTGAAACACAGCATTTT
CASSPRRFETQHF
>TRBV6-5|TRBJ2-2|-|-
TGTGCCAGCAGTTACTTGTCCGGTAGAAGCACCGGGGAGCTGTTTTTT
CASSYLSGRSTGELFF
>TRBV29-1|TRBJ2-3|-|TRBD1
TGCAGCGTTGAGCCACAGGGGGCGGACACAGATACGCAGTATTTT
CSVEPQGADTDTQYF
>TRBV10-3|TRBJ2-4|few|TRBD1
TGTGCCATCGGACAGGGAACAAACATTCAGTACTTC
CAIGQGTNIQYF
>TRBV9|TRBJ2-3|few|TRBD2
TGTGCCAGCAGGGCTACGGCGGGAGGTCTCACAGATACGCAGTATTTT
CASRATAGGLTDTQYF
>TRBV30|TRBJ2-7|-|-
TGTGCCTGGAGTGTTCAGGGGAGGGGCGAGCAGTACTTC
CAWSVQGRGEQYF
>TRBV4-3|TRBJ2-7|-|-
TGCGCCAGCAGCCAAGAGTTGGCGCTCGAGCAGTACTTC
CASSQELALEQYF
>TRBV20-1|TRBJ1-3|few|-
TGCAGTGCTAGACGGGATTTCTCTGGAAACACCATATATTTT
CSARRDFSGNTIYF
>TRBV6-1|TRBJ2-5|few|TRBD2
TGTGCCAGCAGTCCCTACGGGGGGAAAGAGACCCAGTACTTC
CASSPYGGKETQYF